The clone carrying this T cell receptor (beta chain) was recorded only once. Its antigen is unidentified. The sample originates from a study of cytomegalovirus exposure and HLA in healthy donors. Libraries were prepared by immunoSEQ multiplex PCR; TCRdb keeps only in-frame clonotypes and omits some of them. In the table there are roughly 150,000 clones, about 86% of which are singletons. Broader study findings: Usually a TCR sequence was rare, but some public TCRs were found in many donors.

This CDR3 spans 16 amino acids. With 3 bases removed from V and 3 bases from J, the gap between germline ends came to 14 bases. Germline lookup yields CDR1 MNHEY and CDR2 SMNVEV (reference sequence). The TCR comes from a woman aged 18-35 years in good health and CMV-seronegative. The rearrangement links TRBV27 to TRBJ2-2, with D unresolved. The specimen sequenced was PBMCs. The CDR3 is CASSFHLVQDTGELFF. DNA of the CDR3: TGTGCCAGCAGTTTTCACCTTGTCCAGGACACCGGGGAGCTGTTTTTT.